Shown below are 25 T cell receptor beta chains from a single sample sequenced in a study of T-cell reconstitution after alpha-beta-depleted transplantation in children. Unique molecular identifiers were built into the TCRbeta library. TCRdb ran MiXCR on the PCR reads and lists one entry per CDR3 protein. The top ten clones hold less than 7% of a sample with around 190,000 distinct CDR3 sequences, roughly 6.6% of them seen once. This specimen was PBMCs, taken before TCRalphabeta/CD19-depleted stem cell transplant. The receptor set was obtained from a boy aged 2 to 9 with acute lymphoblastic leukemia, due to receive a stem cell transplant.

This clonotype was observed a handful of times. The chain is built from TRBV11-2 and TRBJ2-7; possibly TRBD2 for D (6 bases). The CDR3 has 13 amino acids. Looked up from germline, CDR1 is SGHAT and CDR2 is FQNNGV. V lost 5 bases to trimming and J lost 1 base, with 9 bases between them. The DNA of the CDR3 is TGTGCCAGCAGCCGGGAGAGATCCTACGAGCAGTACTTC. This codes for CASSRERSYEQYF.

This chain's CDR3 is CSAPRSIMSDNEQFF. For the CDR3, the DNA is TGCAGTGCCCCTAGGTCTATTATGTCAGACAATGAGCAGTTCTTC. The rearrangement joins TRBV20-1 to TRBJ2-1; D is unresolved. From germline, CDR1 is DFQATT and CDR2 SNEGSKA (reference sequence). The CDR3 has 15 residues. V was trimmed by 6 bases and J by 5 bases, leaving 20 bases between them.

The V gene is TRBV11-3, the J gene TRBJ2-2, with D hard to call. Germline CDR1 and CDR2: SGHNT and YENEEA. The CDR3 extends over 11 amino acids. V was shortened by 7 bases and J by 8 bases, with 8 bases between the two germline ends. The CDR3 region is CASTLYGELFF. In nucleotides, the CDR3 is TGTGCCAGCACCCTATATGGGGAGCTGTTTTTT. The entire variable domain, with the rest obtained from reference TRBV11-3 and TRBJ2-2, is as follows: EAGVVQSPRYKIIEKKQPVAFWCNPISGHNTLYWYLQNLGQGPELLIRYENEEAVDDSQLPKDRFSAERLKGVDSTLKIQPAELGDSAVYLCASTLYGELFFGEGSRLTVL.

The sample holds a few counts of this clonotype. The chain uses TRBV3-1 and TRBJ1-1; D unresolved. V was pared by 4 bases and J by 0 bases, with 9 bases between. Germline V gene sequence: CDR1 LGHDT, CDR2 YNNKEL (reference sequence). The CDR3 spans 14 residues. The CDR3 nucleotides are TGTGCCAGCAGCCTCCCCAACGTGAACACTGAAGCTTTCTTT. This encodes CASSLPNVNTEAFF.

This clonotype was recorded a few times. The rearrangement uses TRBV12-5 and TRBJ2-1; TRBD2 matches at 7 bases. This CDR3 contains 16 residues. J was trimmed by 0 bases and V by 5 bases; bases with no gene match: 7. CDR1 and CDR2 (germline): LGHNT, FRNRAP. The CDR3 spells CASGPGGAPSYNEQFF. The CDR3 DNA is TGTGCTAGTGGTCCGGGGGGAGCGCCCTCCTACAATGAGCAGTTCTTC.

A few counts support this clonotype. The chain recombines TRBV20-1 with TRBJ1-1; the D gene is possibly TRBD1 (6 bases). V was cut by 1 base and J by 3 bases, with 15 bases left in between. Germline assignment: CDR1 DFQATT and CDR2 SNEGSKA (reference sequence). The CDR3 loop spans 15 amino acids. CDR3 sequence (DNA): TGCAGTGCTAGAGTTGGGGGGCGGATCGACACTGAAGCTTTCTTT. It translates to CSARVGGRIDTEAFF.

This clonotype was observed many times. V is TRBV7-2 and J is TRBJ2-5; a possible D gene is TRBD1 (5 bases). Germline V lookup: CDR1 SGHTA, CDR2 FQGNSA. The CDR3 consists of 19 residues. With 5 bases removed from V and 4 bases from J, the gap between germline ends came to 29 bases. CDR3 residues: CASSAVILSVTPGLETQYF. In DNA, the CDR3 is TGTGCCAGCAGCGCAGTCATCCTAAGCGTTACCCCAGGGTTAGAGACCCAGTACTTC.

The chain links TRBV5-1 to TRBJ2-1, with TRBD2 as a possible D gene (6 bases). V was shortened by 4 bases and J by 2 bases, with 16 bases between the two germline ends. The CDR3 covers 16 residues. CDR1 is SGHRS and CDR2 is YFSETQ in the germline V gene. The chain's CDR3 is CASSPDPGVTYNEQFF. CDR3 DNA sequence: TGCGCCAGCAGCCCCGATCCGGGAGTCACCTACAATGAGCAGTTCTTC.

Ten or more counts support this clonotype. The chain combines TRBV25-1 with TRBJ2-1; 10 nucleotides line up with TRBD2. Germline V lookup: CDR1 MGHDK, CDR2 SYGVNS. The junction had 6 bases not matched to a gene; V was cut back by 9 bases and J by 4 bases. CDR3 length: 14 residues. Written as DNA, the CDR3 is TGTGCCAGTCTACTAGCGGGACCTTACAATGAGCAGTTCTTC. It specifies CASLLAGPYNEQFF.

This clonotype was picked up many times. The chain recombines TRBV27 with TRBJ2-5, with D possibly being TRBD1 (5 bases). This CDR3 has 15 amino acids. Trimming pared 5 bases from V and 5 bases from J, leaving 18 bases between. Germline V gene sequence: CDR1 MNHEY, CDR2 SMNVEV (reference sequence). CDR3 region: CASSPLGPGLETQYF. The CDR3 nucleotides read TGTGCCAGCAGTCCACTGGGGCCTGGTTTGGAGACCCAGTACTTC.

This clonotype was seen only a few times. This chain connects TRBV19 to TRBJ2-7; tentatively, D is TRBD2 (5 bases). Germline CDR1 LNHDA, CDR2 SQIVND (reference sequence). Trimming pared 1 base from V and 0 bases from J, leaving 13 bases between. The CDR3 runs 16 residues. In DNA, the CDR3 is TGTGCCAGTAGTATAGCCCGAGGCGGAGGCTCCTACGAGCAGTACTTC. Translation: CASSIARGGGSYEQYF.

This clonotype was picked up many times. The rearrangement joins TRBV5-1 to TRBJ2-7; the D gene is possibly TRBD1 (6 bases). The CDR3 extends over 16 amino acids. From germline, CDR1 is SGHRS and CDR2 YFSETQ. With 4 bases removed from V and 4 bases from J, the gap between germline ends came to 21 bases. This CDR3 is CASSARTEPLRYEQYF. CDR3 bases: TGCGCCAGCAGCGCCAGGACAGAACCCTTGCGTTACGAGCAGTACTTC.

This clonotype was observed a few times. This CDR3 reads CASSQDPGGYGYTF. CDR3 nucleotide sequence: TGCGCCAGCAGCCAAGATCCAGGGGGCTATGGCTACACCTTC. The chain combines TRBV4-3 with TRBJ1-2; 7 nucleotides match TRBD1. This CDR3 contains 14 residues. Germline assignment: CDR1 LGHNA and CDR2 YSLEER. V lost 0 bases and J lost 4; bases outside the gene matches: 2.

This clonotype was counted only a few times. The rearrangement uses TRBV27 and TRBJ2-4; the D is unclear. The CDR3 runs 11 residues. Germline V gene sequence: CDR1 MNHEY, CDR2 SMNVEV (reference sequence). Trimming shortened V by 6 bases and J by 4 bases, and 4 bases separated the two germline ends. DNA of the CDR3: TGTGCCAGCAGACAGAAAAACATTCAGTACTTC. Translating it yields CASRQKNIQYF.

There are many counts of this clonotype. Its ends do not fully match the called genes, so a read error is possible. V usage is TRBV15 and J usage is TRBJ1-4; tentative D call: TRBD1 (6 bases). From germline, CDR1 is LNHNV and CDR2 YYDKDF (reference sequence). This CDR3 spans 16 amino acids. In DNA form, the CDR3 reads TGTCCCACCAGCAGAGCCCTTACAGGGCCCGATGAAAAACTGTTTTTT. Protein sequence: CPTSRALTGPDEKLFF.

This clonotype was detected a few times. Germline and junction disagree at one end, which may indicate a read error. The chain has TRBV10-3 and TRBJ2-7; 8 bases align to TRBD1. The CDR3 loop spans 14 amino acids. Germline values: CDR1 ENHRY, CDR2 SYGVKD. The CDR3 region is CAVRQGSSSYEQYF. The CDR3 DNA sequence: TGTGCCGTCAGACAGGGGTCGAGCTCCTACGAGCAGTACTTC.

The table lists this clonotype with many counts. The chain combines TRBV10-3 with TRBJ2-2, with 10 positions matching TRBD2. CDR1 is ENHRY, CDR2 SYGVKD, per germline. This CDR3 has 16 residues. With V trimmed by 3 bases and J by 0 bases, 1 base remained unmatched. CDR3 in amino acids: CAISESGGANTGELFF. The CDR3 DNA reads as TGTGCCATCAGTGAAAGCGGGGGGGCGAACACCGGGGAGCTGTTTTTT.

V and J are TRBV20-1 and TRBJ2-2, with D uncertain. The CDR3 totals 14 residues. CDR1 is DFQATT and CDR2 is SNEGSKA in the germline V gene (reference sequence). Trimming left V 6 bases short and J 3 bases short, with 14 bases between. This chain's CDR3 is CSAPPPWDTGELFF. The CDR3 region has the DNA TGCAGTGCCCCACCCCCCTGGGACACCGGGGAGCTGTTTTTT.

The V and J genes are TRBV18 and TRBJ2-1; no clear D. The germline gives CDR1 KGHSH, CDR2 LQKENI. The CDR3 sequence is 16 residues long. V lost 0 bases and J lost 3, with 12 bases in between. CDR3 coding DNA: TGTGCCAGCTCACCACCGGTGGCCCACGACTACAATGAGCAGTTCTTC. This gives the protein CASSPPVAHDYNEQFF. Complete variable domain (other parts from reference TRBV18 and TRBJ2-1): NAGVMQNPRHLVRRRGQEARLRCSPMKGHSHVYWYRQLPEEGLKFMVYLQKENIIDESGMPKERFSAEFPKEGPSILRIQQVVRGDSAAYFCASSPPVAHDYNEQFFGPGTRLTVL.

This clonotype has a count of ten or more. The rearrangement links TRBV20-1 to TRBJ2-5, with D possibly TRBD2 on 6 matching bases. The CDR3 length is 15 residues. The V and J ends lost 3 bases and 0 bases respectively, with 14 bases between them. Per germline, CDR1 DFQATT and CDR2 SNEGSKA (reference sequence). The CDR3 DNA follows: TGCAGTGCTAGTCGTCTCGGGGGTAACCAAGAGACCCAGTACTTC. Residues: CSASRLGGNQETQYF.

V and J are TRBV7-9 and TRBJ2-5; a weak D match, TRBD1 (5 bases). The CDR3 contains 16 residues. Trimming removed 4 bases from V and 5 bases from J, with 20 bases in between. Per germline, CDR1 SEHNR and CDR2 FQNEAQ (reference sequence). As DNA, the CDR3 is TGTGCCAGCAGCTACCCTCGTGGAGCAGGGCGGGAGACCCAGTACTTC. Its translation is CASSYPRGAGRETQYF.

This clonotype showed up many times. The chain carries TRBV7-9 and TRBJ1-3; no reliable D call. Germline-derived CDR1 and CDR2 are SEHNR and FQNEAQ (reference sequence). The CDR3 consists of 12 residues. Trimming cost V 5 bases and J 3 bases, with 5 bases left between them. The CDR3 reads CASSKDGNTIYF. The CDR3 region has the DNA TGTGCCAGCAGCAAAGATGGAAACACCATATATTTT.

This clonotype was seen more than once but under ten times. This chain joins TRBV19 and TRBJ2-5, with 10 bases lining up with TRBD1. After removal of 5 bases from V and 6 bases from J, the junction contained 9 bases not matched to a gene. This CDR3 region has 15 residues. Germline CDR1 LNHDA, CDR2 SQIVND (reference sequence). The DNA for the CDR3 is TGTGCCAGTAGTCCCGGGACAGGGGCCTTTCAGACCCAGTACTTC. As protein: CASSPGTGAFQTQYF. Complete variable domain (other parts from reference TRBV19 and TRBJ2-5): DGGITQSPKYLFRKEGQNVTLSCEQNLNHDAMYWYRQDPGQGLRLIYYSQIVNDFQKGDIAEGYSVSREKKESFPLTVTSAQKNPTAFYLCASSPGTGAFQTQYFGPGTRLLVL.

The table lists this clonotype with a few counts. This chain uses TRBV2 with TRBJ2-7; weak D call: TRBD1 (6 bases). The CDR3 contains 13 residues. The V end lost 5 bases, the J end lost 2 bases, and 10 bases lay between the germline ends. CDR1 SNHLY and CDR2 FYNNEI come from the germline V gene. In DNA form, the CDR3 reads TGTGCCAGCAGTAAAGACAGGACCTACGAGCAGTACTTC. Translating gives CASSKDRTYEQYF.

This clonotype has only a few counts. The rearrangement joins TRBV7-2 to TRBJ2-7; TRBD1 might be the D (5 bases). The CDR3 loop spans 15 amino acids. Looked up from germline, CDR1 is SGHTA and CDR2 is FQGNSA. Trimming removed 1 base from V and 2 bases from J, with 12 bases in between. CDR3 nucleotide sequence: TGTGCCAGCAGCTTAGAGCAGGGTCCCACCTACGAGCAGTACTTC. Translation: CASSLEQGPTYEQYF.